These 30 T cell receptor beta chains were sequenced from one sample in a study of spatial heterogeneity in lung cancer. Specified time point: sample taken at primary tumor resection. TCRdb re-called the 5' RACE reads through MiXCR, storing one row per CDR3 protein. The sample yields about 23,000 distinct CDR3 sequences, 3% to 3.5% seen once. Here the sequenced sample was PBMCs, taken at surgery. The receptors stem from a female donor with early-stage non-small cell lung cancer.

This clonotype is medium-sized (0.01 to 0.1%). The genes are TRBV29-1 and TRBJ2-3, with 12 bases aligning to TRBD2. Germline CDR1 is SQVTM and CDR2 is ANQGSEA. Trimming at V came to 7 bases and at J to 5 bases, leaving 4 bases not matched to a gene. The CDR3 is 13 residues long. CDR3 in DNA: TGCAGCGCCGTGGGACTAGCGGGAGATACGCAGTATTTT. Amino acid sequence: CSAVGLAGDTQYF.

This clonotype was seen ten or more times. This chain joins TRBV5-6 and TRBJ2-1; D is undetermined. This CDR3 contains 11 residues. V was clipped by 7 bases and J by 4 bases, with 6 bases between them. Germline loops: CDR1 SGHDT, CDR2 YYEEEE. The CDR3 reads CASFKYNEQFF. The CDR3 DNA follows: TGTGCCAGCTTCAAGTACAATGAGCAGTTCTTC.

This clonotype was seen ten or more times. The chain couples TRBV27 to TRBJ2-7; D remains ambiguous. V shed 0 bases and J shed 3 bases, with 6 bases lying between them. CDR3 size: 13 residues. Germline assignment: CDR1 MNHEY and CDR2 SMNVEV (reference sequence). The CDR3 protein is CASSLSNYYEQYF. CDR3 nucleotides: TGTGCCAGCAGTTTATCGAACTACTACGAGCAGTACTTC.

The chain uses TRBV12-5 and TRBJ2-1; 11 bases match TRBD2. With 7 bases clipped from V and 7 bases from J, the junction kept 9 bases outside the gene matches. The CDR3 runs 15 residues. The germline V gene encodes CDR1 LGHNT and CDR2 FRNRAP. The CDR3 nucleotides are TGTGCTAGTGTAAATAGCGGGAGGGCCGAGAATGAGCAGTTCTTC. Amino acid sequence: CASVNSGRAENEQFF. The full variable domain, its missing parts supplied by reference TRBV12-5 and TRBJ2-1, is DARVTQTPRHKVTEMGQEVTMRCQPILGHNTVFWYRQTMMQGLELLAYFRNRAPLDDSGMPKDRFSAEMPDATLATLKIQPSEPRDSAVYFCASVNSGRAENEQFFGPGTRLTVL.

The chain uses TRBV6-1 and TRBJ2-1; TRBD2 is a possible D gene (6 bases). With 2 bases removed from V and 0 bases from J, the gap between germline ends came to 8 bases. This CDR3 has 15 residues. Germline lookup yields CDR1 MNHNS and CDR2 SASEGT. CDR3 residues: CASSEHGSSYNEQFF. For the CDR3, the DNA is TGTGCCAGCAGTGAACACGGGAGCTCCTACAATGAGCAGTTCTTC.

This clonotype was seen ten or more times. The chain links TRBV12-3 or TRBV12-4 to TRBJ2-3; unclear D gene. The CDR3 runs 13 residues. Trimming shortened V by 1 base and J by 2 bases, and 4 bases separated the two germline ends. CDR3 loop: CASSLVPTDTQYF. The CDR3 coding sequence is TGTGCCAGCAGTTTAGTCCCCACAGATACGCAGTATTTT.

Many counts were recorded for this clonotype. The CDR3 DNA reads as TGTGCCAGCTCACCCATTAATGAGCAGTTCTTC. It specifies CASSPINEQFF. The chain joins TRBV18 to TRBJ2-1; D remains ambiguous. Germline assignment: CDR1 KGHSH and CDR2 LQKENI. V lost 3 bases and J lost 7, with 4 bases in between. The CDR3 has 11 residues.

This clonotype was counted ten times or more. V usage is TRBV25-1 and J usage is TRBJ1-1; no reliable D call. The CDR3 is 16 residues long. Germline V gene lookup returns CDR1 MGHDK and CDR2 SYGVNS. Trimming took 1 base from V and 0 from J, leaving 12 bases between them. The DNA of the CDR3 is TGTGCCAGCAGTGAATTGGGGTCCGGGATGAACACTGAAGCTTTCTTT. As protein: CASSELGSGMNTEAFF.

This clonotype was seen at least ten times. The rearrangement links TRBV6-5 to TRBJ2-1; 10 bases map to TRBD2. This CDR3 spans 15 amino acids. The V and J ends lost 7 bases and 8 bases, in that order; junction bases with no gene match: 11. Germline V gene sequence: CDR1 MNHEY, CDR2 SVGAGI. The CDR3 loop reads CASTRLAGVPDEQFF. The CDR3 nucleotides are TGTGCCAGCACCCGTCTAGCGGGGGTACCGGATGAGCAGTTCTTC.

This clonotype was detected many times. The rearrangement links TRBV15 to TRBJ2-7; tentatively, D is TRBD1 (6 bases). This CDR3 is built from 14 residues. Trimming pared 0 bases from V and 7 bases from J, leaving 13 bases between. In germline, CDR1 is LNHNV, CDR2 YYDKDF (reference sequence). CDR3 in amino acids: CATSRDKAGEEQYF. The CDR3 nucleotides are TGTGCCACCAGCAGAGATAAGGCAGGGGAAGAGCAGTACTTC.

This clonotype has ten or more counts. The chain couples TRBV28 to TRBJ1-1; D gene uncertain. The ends were cut back, 9 bases at V and 1 base at J, with 15 bases in the middle. This CDR3 contains 14 residues. Germline CDR1 MDHEN, CDR2 SYDVKM. Here the CDR3 DNA reads TGTGCCAGTACAGAGGGCGCCTCGAACACTGAAGCTTTCTTT. Residues: CASTEGASNTEAFF. Full variable domain (rest looked up from reference TRBV28 and TRBJ1-1): DVKVTQSSRYLVKRTGEKVFLECVQDMDHENMFWYRQDPGLGLRLIYFSYDVKMKEKGDIPEGYSVSREKKERFSLILESASTNQTSMYLCASTEGASNTEAFFGQGTRLTVV.

This clonotype occurred many times. The V call is TRBV20-1, the J call TRBJ1-1, with no clear D. The CDR3 sequence is 11 residues long. V lost 3 bases to trimming and J lost 1 base, with 3 bases between them. Germline V gene data show CDR1 as DFQATT and CDR2 as SNEGSKA (reference sequence). CDR3 nucleotide sequence: TGCAGTGCTAGGGGGAACACTGAAGCTTTCTTT. Protein sequence: CSARGNTEAFF.

This clonotype was seen at least ten times. This chain uses TRBV18 with TRBJ2-1; TRBD2 aligns across 8 bases. V lost 0 bases and J lost 9; bases outside the gene matches: 10. The CDR3 is 16 residues long. From germline, CDR1 is KGHSH and CDR2 LQKENI. DNA of the CDR3: TGTGCCAGCTCACCACCGGTTGGGACTAGTGATGGTGAGCAGTTCTTC. Amino acids: CASSPPVGTSDGEQFF.

The sample holds many counts of this clonotype. The CDR3 region is CASSLGGARGYTF. The DNA for the CDR3 is TGTGCCAGCAGTTTGGGGGGGGCGCGTGGCTACACCTTC. The chain combines TRBV28 with TRBJ1-2; perhaps TRBD1 as D (6 bases). The CDR3 is 13 residues long. Germline values: CDR1 MDHEN, CDR2 SYDVKM. V was trimmed by 3 bases and J by 7 bases, leaving 12 bases between them.

The genes are TRBV7-9 and TRBJ2-7; D gene unclear. CDR1 and CDR2 (germline): SEHNR, FQNEAQ (reference sequence). This CDR3 has 15 amino acids. Trimming stripped 5 bases from V and 1 base from J, with 15 bases between. CDR3 nucleotides: TGTGCCAGCAGCCCCACGAAAGGGAATTCCTACGAGCAGTACTTC. It encodes CASSPTKGNSYEQYF. Full variable domain (rest looked up from reference TRBV7-9 and TRBJ2-7): DTGVSQNPRHKITKRGQNVTFRCDPISEHNRLYWYRQTLGQGPEFLTYFQNEAQLEKSRLLSDRFSAERPKGSFSTLEIQRTEQGDSAMYLCASSPTKGNSYEQYFGPGTRLTVT.

Ten or more counts support this clonotype. The chain has TRBV25-1 and TRBJ2-5; D is uncertain. V was pared by 5 bases and J by 0 bases, with 4 bases between. The CDR3 has 12 amino acids. The germline gives CDR1 MGHDK, CDR2 SYGVNS. The CDR3 DNA is TGTGCCAGCAGTCTGTACCAAGAGACCCAGTACTTC. As protein: CASSLYQETQYF.

This clonotype was seen ten or more times. The chain carries TRBV10-1 and TRBJ2-7; 7 bases are a match to TRBD1. There are 14 residues in the CDR3. Germline V gene lookup returns CDR1 WNHNN and CDR2 SYGVQD (reference sequence). Germline trimming cut 3 bases from V and 10 bases from J; bases unmatched to any gene: 12. This chain's CDR3 is CASSDQGVPSRQYF. Written as DNA, the CDR3 is TGCGCCAGCAGTGACCAGGGGGTCCCATCCCGCCAGTACTTC.

In this sample, this clonotype turned up many times. The rearrangement links TRBV9 to TRBJ2-1, with 8 bases fitting TRBD2. V was pared by 4 bases and J by 4 bases, with 7 bases of the junction left unmatched. The germline V gene encodes CDR1 SGDLS and CDR2 YYNGEE. This CDR3 spans 15 amino acids. CDR3 bases: TGTGCCAGCAGCAGTAGTTTAGCGGGATACAATGAGCAGTTCTTC. It specifies CASSSSLAGYNEQFF.

The V and J genes are TRBV19 and TRBJ2-2; tentative D call: TRBD2 (6 bases). The germline V gene encodes CDR1 LNHDA and CDR2 SQIVND (reference sequence). The CDR3 extends over 14 amino acids. V shed 4 bases and J shed 5 bases, with 11 bases lying between them. In DNA form, the CDR3 reads TGTGCCAGTAGTAACGGGGGAGAGACCGGGGAGCTGTTTTTT. This codes for CASSNGGETGELFF. Full variable domain (missing parts from reference TRBV19 and TRBJ2-2): DGGITQSPKYLFRKEGQNVTLSCEQNLNHDAMYWYRQDPGQGLRLIYYSQIVNDFQKGDIAEGYSVSREKKESFPLTVTSAQKNPTAFYLCASSNGGETGELFFGEGSRLTVL.

This clonotype was picked up many times. The rearrangement joins TRBV6-1 to TRBJ2-1; perhaps D is TRBD1 or TRBD2 (5 bases each). The CDR3 has 12 residues. The germline V gene has CDR1 MNHNS and CDR2 SASEGT. Trimming pared 2 bases from V and 9 bases from J, leaving 8 bases between. The CDR3 DNA reads TGTGCCAGCAGTGAAAGAGGGGCTGAGCAGTTCTTC. Translating gives CASSERGAEQFF.

Points on this clonotype: This may stem from a read error, because a much larger clone lies one nucleotide away. This chain joins TRBV7-3 and TRBJ1-5, with D uncertain. Germline lookup yields CDR1 SGHTA and CDR2 FQGTGA. The CDR3 extends over 18 amino acids. Trimming took 7 bases from V and 7 from J, leaving 29 bases between them. The CDR3 DNA sequence: TGTGCCAGCACCCCTGTCTCTCCAGGAACCGGTCGGGAACAGCCCCAGCATTTT. As protein: CASTPVSPGTGREQPQHF.

This clonotype was counted many times. V gene TRBV20-1 combines with J gene TRBJ2-7, with TRBD2 identical over 7 bases. Trimming took 1 base from V and 4 from J; bases not matched to a gene: 10. Looked up from germline, CDR1 is DFQATT and CDR2 is SNEGSKA (reference sequence). This CDR3 has 15 residues. The CDR3 protein is CSARVPGRSSYEQYF. In DNA, the CDR3 is TGCAGTGCTAGAGTTCCCGGGAGGTCGAGTTACGAGCAGTACTTC.

This clonotype was seen at least ten times. This chain links TRBV18 with TRBJ1-4; no definite D call. From germline, CDR1 is KGHSH and CDR2 LQKENI. The V end lost 0 bases, the J end lost 8 bases, and 13 bases lay between the germline ends. This CDR3 spans 15 amino acids. As DNA, the CDR3 is TGTGCCAGCTCACCACCAGTAGGGTTTGGCGAAAAACTGTTTTTT. Protein product: CASSPPVGFGEKLFF.

There are many counts of this clonotype. V is TRBV6-1 and J is TRBJ2-7, with 7 bases fitting TRBD1. Per the germline V gene, CDR1 is MNHNS and CDR2 is SASEGT. The CDR3 covers 14 residues. Trimming removed 2 bases from V and 1 base from J; junction bases left unmatched: 2. CDR3 residues: CASSERDSSYEQYF. CDR3 nucleotides: TGTGCCAGCAGTGAACGGGACAGTTCCTACGAGCAGTACTTC.

This clonotype was counted many times. This sequence joins TRBV7-3 and TRBJ2-5; TRBD1 aligns across 9 bases. In germline, CDR1 is SGHTA, CDR2 FQGTGA. The CDR3 covers 16 residues. J was trimmed by 3 bases and V by 5 bases; bases with no gene match: 10. The CDR3 DNA sequence: TGTGCCAGCAGCGCAAGGGACAGGGACGCCGAAGAGACCCAGTACTTC. Translated: CASSARDRDAEETQYF.

This clonotype came up a few times. This chain links TRBV6-6 with TRBJ1-5, with no clear D. The CDR3 covers 18 residues. V was trimmed by 2 bases and J by 4 bases, leaving 21 bases between them. Germline CDR1 is MNHNY and CDR2 is SVGAGI (reference sequence). CDR3 in amino acids: CASSYIPTGPLLNQPQHF. CDR3 DNA sequence: TGTGCCAGCAGTTACATTCCGACTGGACCTTTACTTAATCAGCCCCAGCATTTT.

This clonotype has more than one count but fewer than ten. V and J are TRBV7-2 and TRBJ2-1; maybe TRBD2 (5 bases). CDR3 length: 15 residues. Deletions cut 5 bases from V and 9 bases from J, with 20 bases between. The germline gives CDR1 SGHTA, CDR2 FQGNSA. The CDR3: CASSPSARGVGEQFF. DNA of the CDR3: TGTGCCAGCAGCCCGAGTGCCCGGGGAGTCGGTGAGCAGTTCTTC.

This chain connects TRBV7-2 to TRBJ1-6; D not resolved. Germline CDR1 and CDR2: SGHTA and FQGNSA. The CDR3 consists of 13 residues. The ends were cut back, 1 base at V and 9 bases at J, with 7 bases in the middle. The CDR3 coding sequence is TGTGCCAGCAGCTTAGGGGCTTCTTCACCCCTCCACTTT. Residues: CASSLGASSPLHF. The variable domain in full, completed from reference TRBV7-2 and TRBJ1-6, reads GAGVSQSPSNKVTEKGKDVELRCDPISGHTALYWYRQSLGQGLEFLIYFQGNSAPDKSGLPSDRFSAERTGGSVSTLTIQRTQQEDSAVYLCASSLGASSPLHFGNGTRLTVT.

This clonotype was picked up many times. The rearrangement uses TRBV23-1 and TRBJ2-2; 10 bases match TRBD2. TRBV23-1 has ORF status, its function being uncertain. This CDR3 has 16 residues. V shed 2 bases and J 6 bases; nucleotides not matched to a gene: 6. The CDR3 spells CASSQLAGALPGELFF. The CDR3 coding sequence is TGCGCCAGCAGTCAACTAGCGGGAGCCCTCCCCGGGGAGCTGTTTTTT.

This clonotype was observed at least ten times. The V and J genes are TRBV4-2 and TRBJ2-5; D gene unclear. Trimming shortened V by 0 bases and J by 1 base, and 9 bases separated the two germline ends. The germline V gene has CDR1 LGHNA and CDR2 YNFKEQ. The CDR3 runs 15 residues. This CDR3 reads CASSQESRTQETQYF. CDR3 sequence (DNA): TGTGCCAGCAGCCAAGAATCGCGGACCCAAGAGACCCAGTACTTC.